This TCR beta chain was documented in a study of T cell responses to AZD1222 COVID-19 vaccine (dated by TCRdb to the early 2020s). With respect to the entire study: AZD1222 recipients with second doses at about 4 weeks or about 12 weeks were pooled, because spike-specific TCR depth and breadth did not differ between schedules. TCR sequencing covered some 250 trial participants: 200 to 220 given two doses of AZD1222 and 26 given two doses of MenACWY control vaccine. Trial participants were enrolled by age into 18-55, 56-69 and 70-plus year subgroups, with roughly 160, 29 and 62 TCR-sequenced participants respectively. What the study reported, not specific to this receptor: The 56-69-year group was small, and its depth increase did not reach significance, likely because of low power. Conclusions about previously exposed vaccinees are limited because only six or seven AZD1222 recipients were SARS-CoV-2 seropositive at baseline. The whole spike protein was spanned by vaccine-associated CD4 TCRs, and dominant responses were seen in regions 160-218 and 743-854. No day 14 peak-response samples were available, so repertoires were characterized only after the peak T cell response. Most participants were white British and females outnumbered males, and the authors suggested that clonal diversity may have been underestimated. After two AZD1222 doses, spike-specific TCR breadth and depth were significantly higher than at day 0 and than in MenACWY recipients. Nearly half of unique spike-specific TCRs reportedly recognized epitopes outside regions mutated in the B.1.351 and B.1.1.7 variants.

The time point label, read with the paper, signifies: baseline before first vaccination. The vaccinee samples were drawn from two UK trials, COV001 and COV002, one of which was a single-blind randomized controlled phase 2/3 trial testing AZD1222 (ChAdOx1 nCoV-19) in healthy adults. Trial participant PBMC samples were collected at day 0 and day 28 after the second dose for TCRbeta chain sequencing. This clone was found once. No antigen is known for it. It has no much larger one-base neighbor in the sample; base qualities were not kept. The CDR3 regions of human TCRbeta chains were subjected to immunosequencing. Under the source paper's analysis protocol: TCRs in the repertoires were compared against a reference library of SARS-CoV-2-specific TCRs that had been generated with the MIRA antigen-specificity platform. Breadth meant the fraction of unique TCRs that were SARS-CoV-2-associated, whereas depth meant the fraction of total T cells that were SARS-CoV-2-associated. Using the MIRA data, each spike-specific TCR was assigned both to the spike region to which the TCR was reactive and to a CD4 or CD8 class. Log10-transformed breadth and depth values were compared by one-way ANOVA with Sidak's multiple comparisons tests. TCRdb limited this immuneACCESS table to in-frame rearrangements with V and J called. A share of clones is missing; checked studies link under half to unresolved V genes, and the rest is unexplained. For V, J and clone size, that table is used; D and trimming come from the DNA. The sample yields some 130,000 clones; about 93% were counted once. The top ten clones comprise around 5.4% of the sample.

Trimming accounts for 2 bases at V and 7 bases at J, while the number of junction bases matched to no gene is 11. CDR1 MNHEY and CDR2 SVGAGI were looked up in the germline V gene. The CDR3 measures 16 amino acids from cysteine to phenylalanine. Only the CDR3 part of the read is kept: 48 bases, read in frame from the first base. The chain is encoded by TRBV6-5 joined to TRBJ2-4, with TRBD2 matching 7 junction bases. Sequences were derived from peripheral blood, sampled on day 0 of AZD1222 vaccination. This clonotype was sampled from an adult in good health. The CDR3 is CASSYTSREGRNIQYF. The DNA reads TGTGCCAGCAGTTACACAAGTAGGGAGGGCCGTAACATTCAGTACTTC.